This T cell receptor (beta chain) was sequenced for a study of cytomegalovirus exposure and HLA in healthy donors. Study outcomes and limitations: The study designated 150 to 200 TCR beta chains cytomegalovirus-associated. Through in vitro validation, a few CMV-associated chains were shown to be specific for CMV antigens.

As regards this clone: Its antigen is currently unknown.

The V end lost 5 bases, the J end lost 6 bases, and 17 bases lay between the germline ends. CDR1 is SGHTA and CDR2 is FQGNSA in the germline V gene. The CDR3 length is 14 residues. The protocol was immunoSEQ multiplex PCR, while the TCRdb copy is restricted to in-frame clones and leaves out a portion. The sample holds 100,000 to 150,000 clones; 89% are singletons and the top ten take about 3.7%. The receptor was derived from a man aged 25 to 45 in good health and CMV-seronegative. The J gene is TRBJ2-7, the V gene TRBV7-2, with D perhaps matching TRBD1 (6 bases). Sequenced: PBMCs. The CDR3 spells CASSTQPQGIEQYF. The CDR3 DNA follows: TGTGCCAGCAGCACCCAACCTCAGGGGATCGAGCAGTACTTC. The full variable domain, completed using reference TRBV7-2 and TRBJ2-7, is GAGVSQSPSNKVTEKGKDVELRCDPISGHTALYWYRQSLGQGLEFLIYFQGNSAPDKSGLPSDRFSAERTGGSVSTLTIQRTQQEDSAVYLCASSTQPQGIEQYFGPGTRLTVT.